The clone carrying this T cell receptor (beta chain) occurred once. Its specificity is not known. As every portion of the isolated RNA was reverse transcribed, the sequencing read expressed TCRB transcripts. Produced via immunoSEQ multiplex PCR; TCRdb's table is partial and in-frame only. The sample includes over 700,000 clones, about 17% of them seen just once. The data stem from a study of beta chain features in type 1 diabetes. Study observations and caveats: Shorter TCRB CDR3s, moderately but significantly so, marked every one of the four CD4+ subsets in Type 1 diabetes patients. Here, the possible influence of HLA type (on TCRB rearrangement) remained unresolved.

V shed 2 bases and J shed 2 bases, with 5 bases lying between them. The CDR3 length is 13 residues. Germline V gene sequence: CDR1 SGDLS, CDR2 YYNGEE. The receptor was derived from a woman between 18 and 30 years old in good health. Sample: naive CD4+ T cells from blood. V is TRBV9 and J is TRBJ2-1, with D unresolved. CDR3 sequence: CASSVAPYNEQFF. The CDR3 nucleotides read TGTGCCAGCAGCGTCGCACCCTACAATGAGCAGTTCTTC.